The 12 T cell receptor beta chains in this list originate from one sample, sequenced in a study of PD-1 blockade in classical Hodgkin lymphoma (dated by TCRdb to 2020 to 2022). What the time point label conveys for this sample: newly diagnosed, previously untreated cHL patient sample. Receptors were amplified or captured by the immunoSEQ multiplex PCR assay. TCRdb holds this immuneACCESS table with in-frame rearrangements only. Some clones are missing; in checked studies, unresolved V genes explain under half, and the rest has no known cause. The sample data list 25,000 to 35,000 clones, and around 94% of these were observed just once. The ten largest clones take up roughly 2.1% of the sample. The sample taken for sequencing was peripheral blood mononuclear cells (PBMCs). The receptors were gathered from a human donor with classical Hodgkin lymphoma.

The chain uses TRBV5-1 and TRBJ2-7; D remains ambiguous. The CDR3 spans 14 residues. V was trimmed by 2 bases and J by 4 bases, leaving 13 bases between them. Germline values: CDR1 SGHRS, CDR2 YFSETQ. The CDR3 loop reads CASSLGPLGYEQYF. CDR3 bases: TGCGCCAGCAGCTTAGGGCCCCTCGGTTACGAGCAGTACTTC.

The rearrangement links TRBV11-2 to TRBJ2-7, with TRBD1 matching 10 bases. From germline, CDR1 is SGHAT and CDR2 FQNNGV. V lost 5 bases to trimming and J lost 5 bases; unmatched junction nucleotides: 9. The CDR3 runs to 15 residues. CDR3 sequence (DNA): TGTGCCAGCAGCATTAGGGGACAGGGGCTGGACGAGCAGTACTTC. Translated, it gives CASSIRGQGLDEQYF.

About this clone itself: A read error may produce the germline difference seen at one junction end. The V call is TRBV30, the J call TRBJ1-6; 9 bases agree with TRBD1. The CDR3 extends over 16 amino acids. CDR1 and CDR2 from the germline V gene are GTSNPN and SVGIG (reference sequence). For the CDR3, the DNA is TGTGCCGGGAGACAGGGGGGAAGCTCCTATAATTCACCCCTCCACTTT. This encodes CAGRQGGSSYNSPLHF.

The chain uses TRBV19 and TRBJ1-1; 10 bases map to TRBD1. The V and J ends lost 4 bases and 4 bases, in that order; junction bases with no gene match: 12. Germline V gene sequence: CDR1 LNHDA, CDR2 SQIVND (reference sequence). This CDR3 is built from 17 residues. DNA for the CDR3: TGTGCCAGTAGTACATCGCTCGACAGGGGGCGATTCACTGAAGCTTTCTTT. It encodes CASSTSLDRGRFTEAFF.

The chain combines TRBV2 with TRBJ2-7, with D maybe TRBD1 (6 bases). V lost 5 bases, J lost 4 bases, and 9 bases lay in between. Germline V gene sequence: CDR1 SNHLY, CDR2 FYNNEI. The CDR3 totals 12 residues. CDR3 loop: CASSLQGYEQYF. As DNA, the CDR3 is TGTGCCAGCAGTTTACAGGGTTACGAGCAGTACTTC.

This clone has a single count. This chain connects TRBV2 to TRBJ2-7; D is undetermined. V was pared by 3 bases and J by 2 bases, with 20 bases between. The CDR3 loop spans 17 amino acids. Germline CDR1 is SNHLY and CDR2 is FYNNEI. CDR3 sequence (DNA): TGTGCCAGCAGTGATTGGCAGCGACCCTTTTCAGCCTACGAGCAGTACTTC. Protein: CASSDWQRPFSAYEQYF.

The chain has TRBV15 and TRBJ2-7; tentative D call: TRBD1 (6 bases). From germline, CDR1 is LNHNV and CDR2 YYDKDF (reference sequence). Trimming pared 3 bases from V and 3 bases from J, leaving 9 bases between. This CDR3 spans 13 amino acids. This CDR3 is CATSRDRIYEQYF. The DNA of the CDR3 is TGTGCCACCAGCAGGGACAGAATCTACGAGCAGTACTTC.

This clone has only one observation. The chain joins TRBV10-3 to TRBJ1-2; D gene ambiguous. This CDR3 has 13 amino acids. Germline values: CDR1 ENHRY, CDR2 SYGVKD. Trimming removed 11 bases at V and 2 bases at J, with 15 bases between. The CDR3 nucleotides are TGTGCCGCCAAACCGTCGGAGAACTATGGCTACACCTTC. Translated, it gives CAAKPSENYGYTF.

This clone has just one count. The chain links TRBV28 to TRBJ1-2, with D uncertain. From germline, CDR1 is MDHEN and CDR2 SYDVKM. The CDR3 extends over 15 amino acids. With 7 bases removed from V and 1 base from J, the gap between germline ends came to 16 bases. Here the CDR3 reads CASTPGQLLNYGYTF. CDR3 DNA sequence: TGTGCCAGCACCCCCGGGCAGCTCCTTAACTATGGCTACACCTTC.

The chain has TRBV7-2 and TRBJ1-5; no reliable D call. The ends were cut back, 3 bases at V and 0 bases at J, with 15 bases in the middle. This CDR3 has 17 residues. The germline V gene has CDR1 SGHTA and CDR2 FQGNSA. The CDR3 DNA sequence: TGTGCCAGCAGCTTGACACCACACGGGGATAGCAATCAGCCCCAGCATTTT. Translation gives CASSLTPHGDSNQPQHF.

For the CDR3, the DNA is TGTGCCAGCAGCGATGGGACAGGAAAGAACATCGAAAAACTGTTTTTT. Its protein is CASSDGTGKNIEKLFF. The chain employs TRBV7-9 and TRBJ1-4; TRBD1 aligns across 8 bases. The J segment lost 8 bases and the V segment lost 5 bases, leaving 13 bases of the junction unmatched. This CDR3 spans 16 amino acids. Germline CDR1 reads SEHNR; CDR2 reads FQNEAQ (reference sequence).

The chain joins TRBV6-5 to TRBJ1-1, with 9 positions matching TRBD1. V dropped 5 bases and J dropped 4; count of bases not matched to a gene: 5. Germline lookup yields CDR1 MNHEY and CDR2 SVGAGI. CDR3 length: 14 residues. The CDR3 DNA reads TGTGCCAGCAGTCCCGGACAGGGGCTCACTGAAGCTTTCTTT. Translation gives CASSPGQGLTEAFF.